The T cell receptor (beta chain) described here comes from a study of OX40 agonist ivuxolimab in advanced cancers. The wider study: With ivuxolimab, an agonistic anti-OX40 (CD134) antibody, patients were treated. Dose-escalation patients' cancers were hepatocellular carcinoma, melanoma, renal cell or head and neck cancer. General study findings and limits: Clonal expansion from baseline to week 6 occurred in both CD4+ and CD8+ T cells. The average count of expanded clones was higher among CD8+ T cells than among CD4+.

The assay was immunoSEQ multiplex PCR, and TCRdb's table has in-frame clones only and misses some. The sample carries some 51,000 clones, around 77% recorded once. This clone appeared a few times. What it binds is not known. The sequences come from CD4+ or CD8+ T cells sorted from blood, collected in a trial of the OX40 agonist ivuxolimab. The TCR was taken from an adult with an advanced solid tumor such as melanoma, head and neck, liver or kidney cancer.

The CDR3 region is CASSWSLLRVRTRVDTQYF. DNA for the CDR3: TGTGCCAGCAGTTGGAGCTTGCTCCGGGTGCGGACGAGGGTAGATACGCAGTATTTT. V is TRBV28 and J is TRBJ2-3; D might be TRBD2 (5 bases). Trimming removed 4 bases at V and 5 bases at J, with 28 bases between. Germline V CDR1 and CDR2: MDHEN, SYDVKM. The CDR3 covers 19 residues.